The rows below give T cell receptor beta chains drawn from one sample of a study of CD8+CD57+ T cells in acquired aplastic anemia. TCRdb passed the reads through MiXCR, listing each CDR3 protein once. The repertoire holds hundreds of thousands of distinct CDR3 sequences, 65% to 80% seen once, with 4% in the top ten. Input material: sorted CD4+, CD8+, or CD8+CD57+ T cells (not recorded which) from PBMCs. These receptors originate from a human donor in good health, serving as a control. Both conserved end residues are part of each CDR3. D genes are given only for firm matches. Only some rows state a clone size, as once, few, many or a class for expanded clones.

D	V	size	J	DNA	CDR3
NA	TRBV5-1	many	TRBJ1-1	TGCGCCAGCAGCTATCCCCCGGGATCGGCCCCGAACACTGAAGCTTTCTTT	CASSYPPGSAPNTEAFF
TRBD2	TRBV24-1	NA	TRBJ2-1	TGTGCCACCTCACTAGCGGGGGGGCTCAATGAGCAGTTCTTC	CATSLAGGLNEQFF
NA	TRBV10-1	many	TRBJ1-5	TGCGCAACGGGACAAAGTGGAGGTCAGCCCCAGCATTTT	CATGQSGGQPQHF
TRBD1	TRBV20-1	NA	TRBJ1-2	TGCAGTGCTAGCACAGGGGTGTTTGGCTACACCTTC	CSASTGVFGYTF
NA	TRBV4-2	NA	TRBJ2-1	TGTGCCAGCGGCCAACAGTCAGTCGAGGGTGAGCAGCTCTTC	CASGQQSVEGEQLF
TRBD2	TRBV7-2	NA	TRBJ2-7	TGTGCCAGCAGCTTGAGCGGGGGGTTCCACCCGCAGCATTTC	CASSLSGGFHPQHF
TRBD1	TRBV7-8	NA	TRBJ2-7	TGTGCCAGCAGCCAAGCCGGGACAGTGGGAGACGAGCAGTACTTC	CASSQAGTVGDEQYF
NA	TRBV2	many	TRBJ1-2	TGTGCCAGCAGTGAAGCGCTTCCGAGGTCCGGTGGCTACACCTTC	CASSEALPRSGGYTF
TRBD2	TRBV20-1	many	TRBJ2-5	TGCAGTGCTTTATTTTTGGGGGGGGGCCAAGAGACCCAGTACTTC	CSALFLGGGQETQYF
NA	TRBV7-9	NA	TRBJ2-2	TGTGCCAGCACCTGGAGTAGAGCAAGTCCTTCGGGCCAGCTGTTTTTT	CASTWSRASPSGQLFF
TRBD1	TRBV2	NA	TRBJ1-5	TGTGCCAGCAGCTTGGCGACAGGGCCTGTCCAGCCCCAGCATTTT	CASSLATGPVQPQHF
NA	TRBV15	NA	TRBJ2-7	TGTGCCACCAGCATAGTTCTCCGGGCCACGCAGCAGTACTTC	CATSIVLRATQQYF
TRBD1	TRBV30	many	TRBJ1-6	TGTGCCTGGAGAAAAAAAGAGACAGGGAATTCACCCCTCCACTTT	CAWRKKETGNSPLHF
TRBD2	TRBV27	few	TRBJ2-1	TGTGCCAGCAGTTTATTTCGGACTAGCAATGAGCAGTTCTTC	CASSLFRTSNEQFF
NA	TRBV19	NA	TRBJ1-6	TGTGCCAGTAGTACAGGACCATTACGCTCACCCCACCACTTT	CASSTGPLRSPHHF
TRBD1	TRBV2	many	TRBJ1-4	TGTGCCAGCAGTGGACAGGGGGCTTTTGAAAAACTGTTTTTT	CASSGQGAFEKLFF
NA	TRBV7-9	NA	TRBJ2-5	TGCGCCAGCAGCCACGGCAGGGGACTTGGCGCCCAGTACTTC	CASSHGRGLGAQYF
NA	TRBV7-9	NA	TRBJ2-1	TGTGCCAGCAGCCCGCAACACGGCACAGATACTCAGTATTTCTTC	CASSPQHGTDTQYFF
NA	TRBV2	many	TRBJ2-5	TGTGCCAGCAGTCCCGAGGGCGGGGGCCTCCAAGAGACCCAGTACTTC	CASSPEGGGLQETQYF
TRBD1	TRBV20-1	NA	TRBJ2-3	TGCAGTGCTACGGACAGGAGGCACGAGACAGATACGCAGTATTTT	CSATDRRHETDTQYF
TRBD2	TRBV5-8	NA	TRBJ2-5	TGTGCCAGCAGCTTGGCAGTGGGCGGGGGGGGTCGTGAGACCCAGTACTTC	CASSLAVGGGGRETQYF
TRBD1	TRBV10-3	many	TRBJ1-1	TGTGCCATCGGGACAGGCTCCCACACTGAAGCTTTCTTT	CAIGTGSHTEAFF
NA	TRBV7-3	NA	TRBJ1-5	TGTGCCAGCAGCTTCGACGGGTCAGGTGGCGAGCAGTTGCATTTT	CASSFDGSGGEQLHF
NA	TRBV5-6	NA	TRBJ1-2	TGTGCCAGCAGCCCCCCTTGGGGGCGGGGTGGCTACACCTTC	CASSPPWGRGGYTF
TRBD2	TRBV9	NA	TRBJ2-7	TGTGCCAGCAGCGTGACGCGAGGCGGGGGCTCCTACGAGCAGTACTTC	CASSVTRGGGSYEQYF
NA	TRBV6-2/TRBV6-3	NA	TRBJ2-1	TGTGCCAGCACCCCGTTGACTAGAAGCTCCTACAATGAGCAGTTCTTC	CASTPLTRSSYNEQFF
NA	TRBV7-6	NA	TRBJ2-1	TGTGCCAGCAGCCCGGGCTCGGACTACAATGAGCAGTTCTTC	CASSPGSDYNEQFF
NA	TRBV19	NA	TRBJ1-6	TGTGCCAGTAGTATTCAACCTTTAGACTCCGCCCACCTGTTT	CASSIQPLDSAHLF
TRBD2	TRBV15	NA	TRBJ2-5	TGTGCCACCAGTAGCGGGGGGGGGGGTTCGTCACCCTTC	CATSSGGGGSSPF
NA	TRBV4-1	many	TRBJ1-1	TGCGCCAGCCTGCGGGTGATGGGGAACACTGAAGCTTTCTTT	CASLRVMGNTEAFF
NA	TRBV7-2	once	TRBJ1-6	TGTGCCAGCAGCTTACGGACCAGCTATGGAAACACCATACACTTT	CASSLRTSYGNTIHF
NA	TRBV7-4	NA	TRBJ1-1	TGTGCCACCAGCAGAGATCTAGGACAGCAGTGCACTGAAGCTTTCTTT	CATSRDLGQQCTEAFF
NA	TRBV5-1	once	TRBJ2-7	TGCGCCAGCAGCCCCGGTTCTAGCGTCCCCTACGAGCAGTACTTC	CASSPGSSVPYEQYF
NA	TRBV19	NA	TRBJ2-1	TGTGACAGTAGTAGCGGACGGACCTACAATGAGCAGTTCTTC	CDSSSGRTYNEQFF
NA	TRBV9	NA	TRBJ1-1	TGTGCCAGCAGCGTAGCGGAGGTGAACACCGGGGCGCTCTTT	CASSVAEVNTGALF
NA	TRBV7-3	NA	TRBJ2-7	TGTGCCAGCAGCTTAGAACCCGGTGGCGCCTACGAGCAGTACTTC	CASSLEPGGAYEQYF
NA	TRBV6-1	many	TRBJ2-7	TGTGCCAGCAGTGAGCGGTACGAGCAGTACTTC	CASSERYEQYF
TRBD2	TRBV20-1	NA	TRBJ2-1	TGCAGTGCTAGAGAGCGGGGGGGTTTCGACAATGAGCAGTTCTTC	CSARERGGFDNEQFF
TRBD1	TRBV12-5	NA	TRBJ2-2	TGTGCTAGTGGTACCGGGACAGGGGCCGCCGGGGAGCTGTTTTTT	CASGTGTGAAGELFF
NA	TRBV29-1	many	TRBJ1-1	TGCAGCGTTGGGACGTTTTCAGACACTGAAGCTTTCTTT	CSVGTFSDTEAFF
NA	TRBV7-2	NA	TRBJ1-6	TGTGCCAGCACCCCTCTCCGGGGAGAGAATCATGAGCAGCTCCACTTT	CASTPLRGENHEQLHF